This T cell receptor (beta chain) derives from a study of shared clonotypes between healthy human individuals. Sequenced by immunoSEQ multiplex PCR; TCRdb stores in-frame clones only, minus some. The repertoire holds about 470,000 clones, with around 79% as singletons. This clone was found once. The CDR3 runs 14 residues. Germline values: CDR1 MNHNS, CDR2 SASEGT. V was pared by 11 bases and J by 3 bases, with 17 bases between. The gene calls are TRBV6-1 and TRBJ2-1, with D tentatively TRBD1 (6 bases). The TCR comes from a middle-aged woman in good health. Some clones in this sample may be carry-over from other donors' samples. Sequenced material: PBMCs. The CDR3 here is CAAREQGNYNEQFF. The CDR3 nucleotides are TGTGCCGCCAGGGAGCAGGGGAACTACAATGAGCAGTTCTTC.